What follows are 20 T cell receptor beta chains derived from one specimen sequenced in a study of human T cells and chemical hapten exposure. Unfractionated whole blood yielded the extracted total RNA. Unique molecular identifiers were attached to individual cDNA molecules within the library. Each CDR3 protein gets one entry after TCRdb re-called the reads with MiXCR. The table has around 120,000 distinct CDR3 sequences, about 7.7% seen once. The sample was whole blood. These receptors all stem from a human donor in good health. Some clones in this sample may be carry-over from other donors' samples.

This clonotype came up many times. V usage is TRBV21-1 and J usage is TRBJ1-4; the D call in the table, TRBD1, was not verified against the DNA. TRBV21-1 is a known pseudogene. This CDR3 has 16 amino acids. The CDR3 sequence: CASSTDRGLGGEKLFF. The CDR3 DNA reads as TGTGCCAGCAGCACCGACAGGGGGCTAGGGGGCGAAAAACTGTTTTTT.

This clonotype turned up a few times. CDR3 protein: CASSAQEETQYF. DNA for the CDR3: TGTGCCAGCAGTGCCCAGGAGGAGACCCAGTACTTC. The chain employs TRBV12-3 or TRBV12-4 and TRBJ2-5; D is uncertain. Trimming took 5 bases from V and 5 from J, leaving 9 bases between them. The CDR3 length is 12 residues.

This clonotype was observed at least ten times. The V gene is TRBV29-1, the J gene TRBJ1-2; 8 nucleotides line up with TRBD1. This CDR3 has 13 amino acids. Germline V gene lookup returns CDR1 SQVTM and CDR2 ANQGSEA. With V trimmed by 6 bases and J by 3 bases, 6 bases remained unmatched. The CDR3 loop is CSVVGQGDYGYTF. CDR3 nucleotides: TGCAGCGTAGTCGGACAGGGTGACTATGGCTACACCTTC.

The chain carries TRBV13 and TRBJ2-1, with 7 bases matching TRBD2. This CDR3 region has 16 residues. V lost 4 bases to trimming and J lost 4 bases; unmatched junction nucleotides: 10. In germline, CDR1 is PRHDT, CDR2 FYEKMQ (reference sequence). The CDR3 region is CASSSPRGDFYNEQFF. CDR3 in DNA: TGTGCCAGCAGCTCCCCCCGGGGGGACTTTTACAATGAGCAGTTCTTC.

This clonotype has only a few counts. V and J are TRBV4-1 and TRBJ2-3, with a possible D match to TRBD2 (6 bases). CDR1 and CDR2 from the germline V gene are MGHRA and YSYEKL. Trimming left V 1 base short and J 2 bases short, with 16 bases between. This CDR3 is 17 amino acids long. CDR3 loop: CASSQGSSGPITDTQYF. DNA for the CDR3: TGCGCCAGCAGCCAAGGCAGTAGCGGACCTATCACAGATACGCAGTATTTT.

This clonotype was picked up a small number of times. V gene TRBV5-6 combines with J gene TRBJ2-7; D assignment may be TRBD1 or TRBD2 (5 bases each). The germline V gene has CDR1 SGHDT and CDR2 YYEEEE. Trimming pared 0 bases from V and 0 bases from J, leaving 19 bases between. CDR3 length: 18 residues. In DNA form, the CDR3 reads TGTGCCAGCAGCTTGGCCCTGGATACGGGGCCGATCTCCTACGAGCAGTACTTC. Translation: CASSLALDTGPISYEQYF.

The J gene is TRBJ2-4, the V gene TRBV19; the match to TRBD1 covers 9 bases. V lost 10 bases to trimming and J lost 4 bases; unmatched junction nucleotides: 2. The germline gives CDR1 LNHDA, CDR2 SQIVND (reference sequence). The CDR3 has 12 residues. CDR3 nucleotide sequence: TGTGCCATAGGGACAGGGAAAAACATTCAGTACTTC. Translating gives CAIGTGKNIQYF. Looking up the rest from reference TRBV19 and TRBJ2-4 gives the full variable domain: DGGITQSPKYLFRKEGQNVTLSCEQNLNHDAMYWYRQDPGQGLRLIYYSQIVNDFQKGDIAEGYSVSREKKESFPLTVTSAQKNPTAFYLCAIGTGKNIQYFGAGTRLSVL.

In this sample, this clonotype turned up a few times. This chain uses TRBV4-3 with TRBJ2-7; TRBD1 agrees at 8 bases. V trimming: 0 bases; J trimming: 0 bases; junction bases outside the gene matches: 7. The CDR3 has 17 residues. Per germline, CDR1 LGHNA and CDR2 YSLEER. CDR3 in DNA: TGCGCCAGCAGCCAAGATCTAGGGACAGGACTCTCCTACGAGCAGTACTTC. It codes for CASSQDLGTGLSYEQYF.

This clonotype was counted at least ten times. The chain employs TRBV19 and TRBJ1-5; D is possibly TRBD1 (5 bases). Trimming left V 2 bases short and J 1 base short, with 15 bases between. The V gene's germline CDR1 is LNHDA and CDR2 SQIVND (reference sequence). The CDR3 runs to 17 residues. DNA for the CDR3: TGTGCCAGTAGTATAAGGGGACCGACACCAAGCAATCAGCCCCAGCATTTT. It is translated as CASSIRGPTPSNQPQHF.

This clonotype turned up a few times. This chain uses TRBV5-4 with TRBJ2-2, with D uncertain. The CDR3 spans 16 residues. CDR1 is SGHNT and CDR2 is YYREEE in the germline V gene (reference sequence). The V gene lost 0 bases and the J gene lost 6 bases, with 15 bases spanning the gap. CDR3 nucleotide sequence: TGTGCCAGCAGCTTGGATACCGGGCCAGCGTCCGGGGAGCTGTTTTTT. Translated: CASSLDTGPASGELFF.

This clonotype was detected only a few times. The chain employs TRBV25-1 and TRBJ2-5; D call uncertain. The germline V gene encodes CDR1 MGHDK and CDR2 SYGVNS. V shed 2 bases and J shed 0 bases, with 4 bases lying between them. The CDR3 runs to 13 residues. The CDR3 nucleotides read TGTGCCAGCAGTGAAATCTACCAAGAGACCCAGTACTTC. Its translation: CASSEIYQETQYF.

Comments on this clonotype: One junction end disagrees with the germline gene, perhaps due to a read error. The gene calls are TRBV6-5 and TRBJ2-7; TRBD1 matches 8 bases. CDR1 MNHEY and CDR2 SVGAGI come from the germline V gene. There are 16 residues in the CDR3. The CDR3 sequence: CASSYLSLQGGYEQYF. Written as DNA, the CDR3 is TGTGCTAGCAGTTACCTCTCCCTACAGGGGGGCTACGAGCAGTACTTC.

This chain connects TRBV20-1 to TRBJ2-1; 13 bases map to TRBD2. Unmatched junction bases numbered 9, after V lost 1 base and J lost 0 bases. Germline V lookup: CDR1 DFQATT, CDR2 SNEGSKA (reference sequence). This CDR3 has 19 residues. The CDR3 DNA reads TGCAGTGCTAGAGTCCTGGGACTAGCGGGACTAAGCTCCTACAATGAGCAGTTCTTC. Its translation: CSARVLGLAGLSSYNEQFF.

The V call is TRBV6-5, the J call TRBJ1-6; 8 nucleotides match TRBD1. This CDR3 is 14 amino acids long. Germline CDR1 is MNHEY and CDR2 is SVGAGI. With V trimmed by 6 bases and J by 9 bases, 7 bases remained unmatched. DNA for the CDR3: TGTGCCAGCAGACTTGACAGGGGCCGTTCACCCCTCCACTTT. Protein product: CASRLDRGRSPLHF.

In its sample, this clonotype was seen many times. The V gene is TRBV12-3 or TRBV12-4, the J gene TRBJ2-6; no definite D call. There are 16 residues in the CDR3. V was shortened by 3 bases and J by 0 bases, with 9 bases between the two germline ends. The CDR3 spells CASSLFRISGANVLTF. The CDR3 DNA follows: TGTGCCAGCAGTTTGTTCCGGATCTCTGGGGCCAACGTCCTGACTTTC.

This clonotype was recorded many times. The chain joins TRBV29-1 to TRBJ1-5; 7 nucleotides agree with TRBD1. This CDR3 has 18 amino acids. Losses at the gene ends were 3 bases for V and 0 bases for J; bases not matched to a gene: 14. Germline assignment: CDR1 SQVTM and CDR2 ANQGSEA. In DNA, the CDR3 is TGCAGCGTTGATGAGGACAGGCAAAGTTTTAATAGCAATCAGCCCCAGCATTTT. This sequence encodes CSVDEDRQSFNSNQPQHF.

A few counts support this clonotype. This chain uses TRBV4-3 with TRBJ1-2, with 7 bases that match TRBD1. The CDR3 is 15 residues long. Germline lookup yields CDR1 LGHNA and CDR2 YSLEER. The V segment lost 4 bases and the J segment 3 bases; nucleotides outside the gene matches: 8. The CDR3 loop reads CASSPDRNMDYGYTF. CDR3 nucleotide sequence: TGCGCCAGCAGCCCGGACAGGAATATGGACTATGGCTACACCTTC.

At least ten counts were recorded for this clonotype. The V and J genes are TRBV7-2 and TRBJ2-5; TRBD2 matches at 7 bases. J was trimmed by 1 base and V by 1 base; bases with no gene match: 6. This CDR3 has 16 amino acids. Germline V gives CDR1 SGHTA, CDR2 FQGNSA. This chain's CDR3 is CASSLGTGGGQETQYF. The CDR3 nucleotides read TGTGCCAGCAGCTTAGGAACGGGCGGGGGCCAAGAGACCCAGTACTTC.

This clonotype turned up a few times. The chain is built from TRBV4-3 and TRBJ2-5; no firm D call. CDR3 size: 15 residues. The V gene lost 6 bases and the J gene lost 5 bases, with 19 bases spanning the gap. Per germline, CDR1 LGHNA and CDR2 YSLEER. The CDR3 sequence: CASSPPGPHSETQYF. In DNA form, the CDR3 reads TGCGCCAGCAGTCCACCGGGCCCTCACTCGGAGACCCAGTACTTC.

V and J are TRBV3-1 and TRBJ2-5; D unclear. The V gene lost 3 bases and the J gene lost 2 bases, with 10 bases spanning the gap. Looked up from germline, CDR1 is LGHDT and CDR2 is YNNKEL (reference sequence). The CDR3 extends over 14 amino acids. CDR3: CASSQGSLQETQYF. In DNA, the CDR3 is TGTGCCAGCAGCCAGGGCAGCCTACAAGAGACCCAGTACTTC.